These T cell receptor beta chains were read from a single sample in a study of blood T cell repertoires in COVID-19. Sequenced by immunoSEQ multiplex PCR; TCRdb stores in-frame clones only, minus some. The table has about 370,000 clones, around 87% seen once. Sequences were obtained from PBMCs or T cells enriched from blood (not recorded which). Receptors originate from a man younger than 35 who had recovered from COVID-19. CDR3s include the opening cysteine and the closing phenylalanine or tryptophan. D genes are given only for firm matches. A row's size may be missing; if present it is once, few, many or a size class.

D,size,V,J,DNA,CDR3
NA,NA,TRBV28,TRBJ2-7,TGTGCCAGCACTCTTTCTAGACGGTTGAGCTCCTACGAGCAGTACTTC,CASTLSRRLSSYEQYF
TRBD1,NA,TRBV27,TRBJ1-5,TGTGCCAGCAGTTCCACCCAACACAGGGGGCAAAGACATTTT,CASSSTQHRGQRHF
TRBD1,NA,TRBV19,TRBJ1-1,TGTGCCAGTAGTCCCCGACAGGGTGGAACTGAAGCTTTCTTT,CASSPRQGGTEAFF
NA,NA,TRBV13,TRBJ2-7,TGTGCCAGCAGCCGTCTCGGAGCGGTGGGCGAGCAGTACTTC,CASSRLGAVGEQYF
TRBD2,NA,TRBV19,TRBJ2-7,TGTGCCAGTAGTATGAACCCCGGGGGGGAGCAGTACTTC,CASSMNPGGEQYF
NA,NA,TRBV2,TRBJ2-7,TGTGCCAGCAGTGATCTTTCCGCGGGCCACTACGAGCAGTACTTC,CASSDLSAGHYEQYF
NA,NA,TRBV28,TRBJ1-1,TGTGCCAGCAGTTTCGTGGCTACTGAAGCTTTCTTT,CASSFVATEAFF
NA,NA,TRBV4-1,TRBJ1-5,TGCGCCAGCAGCCAAGTCCGGGGGGGCAATCAGCCCCAGCATTTT,CASSQVRGGNQPQHF
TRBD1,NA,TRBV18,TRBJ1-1,TGTGCCAGCTCTCCCCGGGACAGGGGGTGGACTGAAGCTTTCTTT,CASSPRDRGWTEAFF
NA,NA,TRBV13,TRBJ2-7,TGTGCCAGCAGCCCCAGGGACTACGAGCAGTACTTC,CASSPRDYEQYF
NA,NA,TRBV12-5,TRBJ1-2,TGTGCTAGTGGTCAGGGATCCTATGGCTACACCTTC,CASGQGSYGYTF
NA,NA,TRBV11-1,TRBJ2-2,TGTGCCAGCAGCCTAACTAGCACCGGGGAGCTGTTTTTT,CASSLTSTGELFF
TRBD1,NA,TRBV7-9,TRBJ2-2,TGTGCCAGCAGCAGGCTGGGACAGGGGAACACCGGGGAGCTGTTTTTT,CASSRLGQGNTGELFF
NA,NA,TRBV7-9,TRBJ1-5,TGTGCCAGCAGCTTAGCGTCCGAGGGGCCCCAGCATTTT,CASSLASEGPQHF
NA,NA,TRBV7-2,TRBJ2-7,TGTGCCAGCAGCTTAGAAAACTCGCCTAGCGTCAACTCCTACGAGCAGTACTTC,CASSLENSPSVNSYEQYF
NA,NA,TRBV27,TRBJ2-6,TGTGCCAGCACCTTAACTGGGGCCAACGTCCTGACTTTC,CASTLTGANVLTF
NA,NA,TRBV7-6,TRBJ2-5,TGTGCCAGCAGCTTAGCTGGGGGGGGCAGGACTCAAGAGACCCAGTACTTC,CASSLAGGGRTQETQYF
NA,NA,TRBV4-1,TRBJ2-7,TGCGCCAGCAGCCAAGTTGACGCAGGTTACTACGAGCAGTACTTC,CASSQVDAGYYEQYF
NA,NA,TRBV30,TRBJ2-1,TGTGCCTGGAGTGTTGGTTGGGGCACTCTCTCAAACAATGAGCAGTTCTTC,CAWSVGWGTLSNNEQFF
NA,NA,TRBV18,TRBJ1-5,TGTGCCAGCTCACCGGGCAGGTACAATCAGCCCCAGCATTTT,CASSPGRYNQPQHF
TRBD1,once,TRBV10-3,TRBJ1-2,TGTGCCATCAGTGCGGGAGGACAGGGGGCGCAAGGCTACACCTTC,CAISAGGQGAQGYTF
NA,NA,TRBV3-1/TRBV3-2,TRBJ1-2,TGTGCCAGCAGCCAAGGGGCCGTAGGGGACTATGGCTACACCTTC,CASSQGAVGDYGYTF
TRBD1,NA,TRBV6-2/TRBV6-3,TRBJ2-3,TGTGCCAGCAGTCCCGGGGGGACAGGGTGGGCAGATACGCAGTATTTT,CASSPGGTGWADTQYF
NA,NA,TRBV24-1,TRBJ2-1,TGTGCCACCAGTGAATCGTCGGGGAGCTATGAGCAGTTCTTC,CATSESSGSYEQFF
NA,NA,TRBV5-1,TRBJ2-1,TGCGCCAGCAGCCACGGACAGTCTTACAATGAGCAGTTCTTC,CASSHGQSYNEQFF
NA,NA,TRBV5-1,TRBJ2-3,TGCGCCAGCGCGATGGCAGGGGAAGATACGCAGTATTTT,CASAMAGEDTQYF
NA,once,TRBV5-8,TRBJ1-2,TGTGCCAGCTCTGGGAGTCGCTATGGCTACACCTTC,CASSGSRYGYTF
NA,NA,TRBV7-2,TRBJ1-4,TGTGCCAGCAGCTTAGGTCGTCGCGCAGGGAAGAGGAAGAAACTGTTTTTT,CASSLGRRAGKRKKLFF
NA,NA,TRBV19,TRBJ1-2,TGTGCCAGTAGTATCATGAACTATGGCTACACCTTC,CASSIMNYGYTF
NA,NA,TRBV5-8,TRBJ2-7,TGTGCCAGCAGCTCGTCAGGGGTTACCTACGAGCAGTACTTC,CASSSSGVTYEQYF
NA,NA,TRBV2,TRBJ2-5,TGTGCCAGCGCCGACCGAGGGGAGACCCAGTACTTC,CASADRGETQYF
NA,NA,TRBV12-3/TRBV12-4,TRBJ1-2,TGTGCCAGCTCTGGGGCGAACTATGGCTACACCTTC,CASSGANYGYTF
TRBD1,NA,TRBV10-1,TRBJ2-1,TGCGCCAGCAGCGACGATGGACAGGCCTACAATGAGCAGTTCTTC,CASSDDGQAYNEQFF
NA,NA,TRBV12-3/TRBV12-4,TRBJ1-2,TGTGCCAGCTACCAAAAGGGGCTCCATGGCTACACCTTC,CASYQKGLHGYTF
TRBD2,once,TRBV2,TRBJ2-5,TGTGCCAGCAGGCCGTCTAGCGGGGGGGCCGTTAGAGAGACCCAGTACTTC,CASRPSSGGAVRETQYF
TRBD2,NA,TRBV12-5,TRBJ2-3,TGTGCTAGTGGCCGCGCGACTAGCGGGACGCGCGTAGATACGCAGTATTTT,CASGRATSGTRVDTQYF
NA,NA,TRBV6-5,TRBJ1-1,TGTGCCAGCAGTTACTCGATCTACCCGAACACTGAAGCTTTCTTT,CASSYSIYPNTEAFF
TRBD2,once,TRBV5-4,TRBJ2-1,TGTGCCAGCAGCTTGAGGACTAGCGGGTTTGATGAGCAGTTCTTC,CASSLRTSGFDEQFF
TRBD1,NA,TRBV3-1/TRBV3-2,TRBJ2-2,TGTGCCAGCAGCCAAGGGGACAGGGGGCGTGCCGGGGAGCTGTTTTTT,CASSQGDRGRAGELFF